The 22 T cell receptor beta chains in this list originate from one sample, sequenced in a study of T cell responses to AZD1222 COVID-19 vaccine. The repertoire was sequenced with immunoSEQ multiplex PCR; TCRdb's copy has only in-frame clones and lacks some. The table lists more than 120,000 clones, 85% to 95% of them singletons. The sample was peripheral blood, taken on day 0 of AZD1222 vaccination. The receptors stem from an adult in good health.

This clone is a singleton in its sample. This sequence joins TRBV5-6 and TRBJ2-1, with D possibly being TRBD2 (6 bases). The CDR3 runs 15 residues. Germline lookup yields CDR1 SGHDT and CDR2 YYEEEE. V shed 0 bases and J shed 7 bases, with 14 bases lying between them. The CDR3 bases are TGTGCCAGCAGCTTGGCGCGGGGATGGGATAATGAGCAGTTCTTC. As protein: CASSLARGWDNEQFF.

The chain is built from TRBV5-1 and TRBJ2-3, with TRBD1 matching 8 bases. The CDR3 contains 13 residues. V dropped 5 bases and J dropped 13; count of bases not matched to a gene: 12. Germline V lookup: CDR1 SGHRS, CDR2 YFSETQ. CDR3 bases: TGCGCCAGCAGTCGAGAACAGGGGGGAGAGGAGTATTTT. Translated: CASSREQGGEEYF.

V is TRBV7-2 and J is TRBJ2-1; 11 bases fit TRBD2. Germline CDR1 reads SGHTA; CDR2 reads FQGNSA. The junction had 3 bases not matched to a gene; V was cut back by 2 bases and J by 6 bases. The length of the CDR3 is 15 residues. This CDR3 reads CASSLTSGGFNEQFF. Written as DNA, the CDR3 is TGTGCCAGCAGCTTAACTAGCGGGGGTTTCAATGAGCAGTTCTTC. The full variable domain, with the rest looked up from reference TRBV7-2 and TRBJ2-1, is GAGVSQSPSNKVTEKGKDVELRCDPISGHTALYWYRQSLGQGLEFLIYFQGNSAPDKSGLPSDRFSAERTGGSVSTLTIQRTQQEDSAVYLCASSLTSGGFNEQFFGPGTRLTVL.

The chain couples TRBV6-5 to TRBJ2-7; no clear D. Per germline, CDR1 MNHEY and CDR2 SVGAGI. The CDR3 extends over 13 amino acids. V dropped 10 bases and J dropped 5 bases, with 18 bases sitting between them. The CDR3 protein is CATRHGKGDEQYF. The CDR3 DNA reads as TGTGCCACCAGACACGGAAAAGGCGACGAGCAGTACTTC.

V gene TRBV29-1 combines with J gene TRBJ2-7; no firm D call. V lost 5 bases and J lost 3, with 8 bases in between. The CDR3 contains 11 residues. Germline V gene data show CDR1 as SQVTM and CDR2 as ANQGSEA. The CDR3 sequence: CSVFILYEQYF. CDR3 coding DNA: TGCAGCGTTTTTATTCTCTACGAGCAGTACTTC.

This sequence joins TRBV29-1 and TRBJ2-7; D may correspond to TRBD1 or TRBD2 (5 bases each). The CDR3 consists of 15 residues. Trimming took off 4 bases at V and 3 bases at J, with 19 bases between the two ends. CDR1 SQVTM and CDR2 ANQGSEA come from the germline V gene. The CDR3 spells CSVGGQRGLGYEQYF. The DNA for the CDR3 is TGCAGCGTTGGAGGTCAGAGGGGCTTGGGCTACGAGCAGTACTTC.

The rearrangement uses TRBV14 and TRBJ1-5; TRBD1 aligns across 9 bases. Germline CDR1 and CDR2: SGHDN and FVKESK. J was trimmed by 6 bases and V by 5 bases; bases with no gene match: 8. There are 15 residues in the CDR3. CDR3 in amino acids: CASSEKKTGGQPQHF. CDR3 coding DNA: TGTGCCAGCAGCGAGAAGAAGACAGGGGGTCAGCCCCAGCATTTT.

The chain's CDR3 is CASSLLAESTDTQYF. The CDR3, as DNA: TGTGCCAGCAGTTTACTCGCGGAGAGCACAGATACGCAGTATTTT. The chain combines TRBV6-5 with TRBJ2-3; D not certain. Trimming took 4 bases from V and 0 from J, leaving 11 bases between them. Germline CDR1 and CDR2: MNHEY and SVGAGI. The CDR3 is made up of 15 amino acids.

The chain has TRBV6-2 or TRBV6-3 and TRBJ1-1; D is unclear. This CDR3 region has 11 residues. Trimming removed 9 bases from V and 2 bases from J, with 7 bases in between. CDR1 MNHEY and CDR2 SVGEGT come from the germline V gene. The CDR3 coding sequence is TGTGCCAGTAGTGGAAACACTGAAGCTTTCTTT. It specifies CASSGNTEAFF.

V and J are TRBV10-3 and TRBJ2-1; TRBD2 agrees at 10 bases. V lost 4 bases to trimming and J lost 8 bases; unmatched junction nucleotides: 2. Germline V CDR1 and CDR2: ENHRY, SYGVKD. This CDR3 has 13 residues. This chain's CDR3 is CAISGGLAYEQFF. The CDR3 bases are TGTGCCATCAGTGGGGGACTAGCGTATGAGCAGTTCTTC.

The chain has TRBV5-6 and TRBJ2-2, with D possibly TRBD2 on 5 matching bases. Trimming cost V 4 bases and J 6 bases, with 19 bases left between them. The CDR3 is 16 amino acids. Germline V gene lookup returns CDR1 SGHDT and CDR2 YYEEEE. The CDR3 DNA sequence: TGTGCCAGCAGCATACCTGCGGGCGCCGACGCCGGGGAGCTGTTTTTT. The encoded protein is CASSIPAGADAGELFF.

The gene calls are TRBV6-5 and TRBJ1-6; a weak D match, TRBD1 (5 bases). With 4 bases removed from V and 7 bases from J, the gap between germline ends came to 11 bases. The CDR3 sequence is 14 residues long. CDR1 MNHEY and CDR2 SVGAGI come from the germline V gene. Here the CDR3 DNA reads TGTGCCAGCAGTTCGAGGGGAAGAAATTCACCCCTCCACTTT. The encoded protein is CASSSRGRNSPLHF.

This sequence joins TRBV10-3 and TRBJ2-1; TRBD1 might be the D (6 bases). The CDR3 sequence is 16 residues long. In germline, CDR1 is ENHRY, CDR2 SYGVKD. V lost 7 bases to trimming and J lost 3 bases, with 19 bases between them. In nucleotides, the CDR3 is TGTGCCATCACTGTGACAGGACTTAACCTCTACAATGAGCAGTTCTTC. It yields the protein CAITVTGLNLYNEQFF.

V usage is TRBV19 and J usage is TRBJ1-2; D gene unclear. Germline lookup yields CDR1 LNHDA and CDR2 SQIVND (reference sequence). With 4 bases removed from V and 4 bases from J, the gap between germline ends came to 13 bases. There are 14 residues in the CDR3. The CDR3 DNA reads TGTGCCAGTAGTAGAGACGGGTCGCTCTATGGCTACACCTTC. It codes for CASSRDGSLYGYTF.

The table lists this clone with a count of one. The chain joins TRBV19 to TRBJ1-1; D is perhaps TRBD1 (5 bases). The germline V gene encodes CDR1 LNHDA and CDR2 SQIVND (reference sequence). CDR3 length: 21 residues. Between the trimmed V and J ends, which lost 7 bases and 1 base, there was a span of 34 bases. Written as DNA, the CDR3 is TGTGCCAGTATCCATGGGGGTTCCTTACCGGGACCCCGGATAGGGAACACTGAAGCTTTCTTT. Translating gives CASIHGGSLPGPRIGNTEAFF.

Here the CDR3 reads CASSLAPSGVMTAGELFF. Written as DNA, the CDR3 is TGCGCCAGCAGCTTGGCCCCTAGCGGAGTAATGACGGCCGGGGAGCTGTTTTTT. The chain couples TRBV5-1 to TRBJ2-2, with 7 bases aligning to TRBD2. This CDR3 is 18 amino acids long. CDR1 is SGHRS, CDR2 YFSETQ, per germline. V trimming: 0 bases; J trimming: 6 bases; junction bases outside the gene matches: 14.

The genes are TRBV11-3 and TRBJ1-5; weak D call: TRBD1 (5 bases). Germline values: CDR1 SGHNT, CDR2 YENEEA. The CDR3 loop spans 14 amino acids. V was clipped by 6 bases and J by 10 bases, with 19 bases between them. CDR3 in DNA: TGTGCCAGCAGGTCGGCTCAGGGACCAAATCCCCAGCATTTT. Its translation: CASRSAQGPNPQHF.

CDR3 loop: CASSSDGSYTF. The CDR3 DNA reads TGTGCCAGCAGCTCAGACGGGAGCTACACCTTC. The V gene is TRBV6-5, the J gene TRBJ1-2, with unresolved D. The CDR3 loop spans 11 amino acids. V was cut by 6 bases and J by 9 bases, with 11 bases left in between. The V gene's germline CDR1 is MNHEY and CDR2 SVGAGI.

The chain has TRBV19 and TRBJ2-1, with 10 bases aligning to TRBD2. This CDR3 is built from 17 residues. Trimming cost V 5 bases and J 0 bases; bases outside gene matches: 7. Germline loops: CDR1 LNHDA, CDR2 SQIVND (reference sequence). The chain's CDR3 is CASSQTSGDSSYNEQFF. Here the CDR3 DNA reads TGTGCCAGTAGTCAAACTAGCGGGGATAGCTCCTACAATGAGCAGTTCTTC.

The chain recombines TRBV7-9 with TRBJ2-5, with TRBD2 matching over 7 bases. This CDR3 has 16 residues. Trimming took 5 bases from V and 4 from J; bases not matched to a gene: 13. Per germline, CDR1 SEHNR and CDR2 FQNEAQ (reference sequence). CDR3 nucleotides: TGTGCCAGCAGCCTGAAGCCGGGACTACCCCCAGAGACCCAGTACTTC. It is translated as CASSLKPGLPPETQYF.

This chain links TRBV21-1 with TRBJ2-7; the table's D call of TRBD1 was not tested on the DNA. TRBV21-1 corresponds to a pseudogene. CDR3 length: 10 residues. The CDR3 loop reads CASSADEQYF. CDR3 bases: TGTGCCAGCAGCGCAGACGAGCAGTACTTC.

V usage is TRBV3-1 (or the pseudogene TRBV3-2) and J usage is TRBJ2-1; D is ambiguous. The V end was cut by 0 bases, the J end by 4 bases, with 7 bases between. CDR3 length equals 14 residues. Germline CDR1 LGHDT, CDR2 YNNKEL (reference sequence). In DNA, the CDR3 is TGTGCCAGCAGCCAAGATTTAATTTACAATGAGCAGTTCTTC. It is translated as CASSQDLIYNEQFF.